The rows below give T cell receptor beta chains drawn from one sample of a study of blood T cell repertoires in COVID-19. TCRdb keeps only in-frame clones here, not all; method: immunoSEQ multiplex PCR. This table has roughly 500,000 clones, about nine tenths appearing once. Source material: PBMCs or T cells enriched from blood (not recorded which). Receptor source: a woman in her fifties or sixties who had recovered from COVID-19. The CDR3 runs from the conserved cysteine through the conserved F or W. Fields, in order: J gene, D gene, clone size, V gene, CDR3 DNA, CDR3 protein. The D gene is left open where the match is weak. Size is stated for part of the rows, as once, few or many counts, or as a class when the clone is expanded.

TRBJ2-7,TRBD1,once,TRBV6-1,TGTGCCAGCAGTGAAGACGGACAGGCCACCCCTAGGAAGTACTTC,CASSEDGQATPRKYF
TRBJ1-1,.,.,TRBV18,TGTGCCAGCTCACCCCCGGGGAGGGCCACTGAAGCTTTCTTT,CASSPPGRATEAFF
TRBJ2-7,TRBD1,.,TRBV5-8,TGTGCCAGCAGCGCCTACAGGGGGCACCACGAGCAGTACTTC,CASSAYRGHHEQYF
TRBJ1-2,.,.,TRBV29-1,TGCAGCGTTGAAGTTTTGGGAGGTTACTATGGCTACACCTTC,CSVEVLGGYYGYTF
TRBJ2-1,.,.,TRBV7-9,TGTGCCAGCAGCTTAACGGACAATGAGCAGTTCTTC,CASSLTDNEQFF
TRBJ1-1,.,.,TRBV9,TGTGCCAGCAGCGTAGCAGGGGAGAACACTGAAGCTTTCTTT,CASSVAGENTEAFF
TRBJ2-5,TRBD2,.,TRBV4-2,TGTGCCAGCAGCCAAGAGGGACTAGCGGGGGGGAGGGCGGAGACCCAGTACTTC,CASSQEGLAGGRAETQYF
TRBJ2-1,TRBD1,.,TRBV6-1,TGTGCCAGCAGTGAACAAGACAGGGGCTCCTACAATGAGCAGTTCTTC,CASSEQDRGSYNEQFF
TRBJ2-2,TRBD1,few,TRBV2,TGTGCCAGCCGAATAACGGGACAGGGCGCCGGGGAGCTGTTTTTT,CASRITGQGAGELFF
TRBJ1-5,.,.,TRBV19,TGTGCCAGTAGTCAATGGTTGCGGCAGAATAGCAATCAGCCCCAGCATTTT,CASSQWLRQNSNQPQHF
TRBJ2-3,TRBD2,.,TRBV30,TGTGCCGGACAGTACGGGACTAGCGGGGGCACAGATACGCAGTATTTT,CAGQYGTSGGTDTQYF
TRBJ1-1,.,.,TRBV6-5,TGTGCCAGCAGAATGGGGCCGAACACTGAAGCTTTCTTT,CASRMGPNTEAFF
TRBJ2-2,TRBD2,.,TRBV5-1,TGCGCCAGCAGCCCGGGAGGGACAAGCACCGGGGAGCTGTTTTTT,CASSPGGTSTGELFF
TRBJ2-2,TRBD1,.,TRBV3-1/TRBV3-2,TGTGCCAGCAGCCAAGACTCAGGGGGCACCGGGGAGCTGTTTTTT,CASSQDSGGTGELFF
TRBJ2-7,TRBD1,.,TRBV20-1,TGCAGTGCTAGTAAACAGGGGAACGAGCAGTACTTC,CSASKQGNEQYF
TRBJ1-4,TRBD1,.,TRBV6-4,TGTGCCAGCAGTGCCCTGGGACAGCCGGGGGAAAAACTGTTTTTT,CASSALGQPGEKLFF
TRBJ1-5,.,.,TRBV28,TGTGCCAGCAGTTTCGGTAGCAACTCCAATCAGCCCCAGCATTTT,CASSFGSNSNQPQHF
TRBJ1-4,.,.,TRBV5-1,TGCGCCAGCAGCCAGGGTGGGGTTGGTGAAAAACTGTTTTTT,CASSQGGVGEKLFF
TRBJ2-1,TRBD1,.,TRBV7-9,TGTGCCAGCAGCACAGGGGTAGAGCAGTTCTTC,CASSTGVEQFF
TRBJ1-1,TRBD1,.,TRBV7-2,TGTGCCAGCAGCTCGACAGGGGTCACTGAAGCTTTCTTT,CASSSTGVTEAFF
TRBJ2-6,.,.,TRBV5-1,TGCGCCAGCGGCCCCTCTGGGGCCAACGTCCTGACTTTC,CASGPSGANVLTF
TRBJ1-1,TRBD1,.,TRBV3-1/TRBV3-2,TGTGCCAGCAGCTTTCGAGGACAGGCCACTGAAGCTTTCTTT,CASSFRGQATEAFF
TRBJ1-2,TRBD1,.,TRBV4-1,TGCGCCAGCAGCCAAGCATATCAGGGGGCGGACTATGGCTACACCTTC,CASSQAYQGADYGYTF
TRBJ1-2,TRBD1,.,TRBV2,TGTGCCAGCATCCGGGACAGTAACTATGGCTACACCTTC,CASIRDSNYGYTF
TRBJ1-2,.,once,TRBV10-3,TGTGCCATCAGTTCCAGTCTTAACTATGGCTACACCTTC,CAISSSLNYGYTF
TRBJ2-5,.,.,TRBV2,TGTGCCGGAAACAGGGACCAAGAGACCCAGTACTTC,CAGNRDQETQYF
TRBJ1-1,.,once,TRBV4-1,TGCGCCAGCAGCCCCTCAGCGCCTCTGAGGACTGAAGCTTTCTTT,CASSPSAPLRTEAFF
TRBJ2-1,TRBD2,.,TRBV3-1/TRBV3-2,TGTGCCAGCAGCCAAGAGGCTAGCGGGGGGAATGAGCAGTTCTTC,CASSQEASGGNEQFF
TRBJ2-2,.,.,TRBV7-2,TGTGCCAGCAGGGGGCTCGGCGCCGGGGAGCTGTTTTTT,CASRGLGAGELFF
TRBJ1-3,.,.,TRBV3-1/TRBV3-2,TGTGCCAGCAGCCCCCGGGGAAACACCATATATTTT,CASSPRGNTIYF
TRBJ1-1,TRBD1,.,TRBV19,TGTGCCAGTAGTATGTCTCCGGGACAGGGGAACACTGAAGCTTTCTTT,CASSMSPGQGNTEAFF
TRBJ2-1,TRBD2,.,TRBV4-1,TGCGCCAGCAGCCGGGGACTAGCGGGGGGGCAGTTCTTC,CASSRGLAGGQFF
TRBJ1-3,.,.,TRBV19,TGTGCCAGTACGGGGGGACTTGCTGGAAACACCATATATTTT,CASTGGLAGNTIYF
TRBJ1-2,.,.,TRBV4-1,TGCGCCAGCAGCCAAGAAGGAGACAGGCTTGGCTACACCTTC,CASSQEGDRLGYTF
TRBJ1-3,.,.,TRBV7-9,TGTGCCAGCAGCTTACGGGCGGGCTCTGGAAACACCATATATTTT,CASSLRAGSGNTIYF
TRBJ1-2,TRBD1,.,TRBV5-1,TGCGCCAGCAGCTTGGAGGGGGCAGGAGGCTACACCTTC,CASSLEGAGGYTF
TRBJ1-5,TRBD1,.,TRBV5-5,TGTGCCAGCAGCTTGGGGGCCCAAGGGGACAGGGGTTGGCAGCCCCAGCATTTT,CASSLGAQGDRGWQPQHF
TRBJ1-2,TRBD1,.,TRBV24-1,TGTGCCACCAGTGACCCGACAGGGGACTATGGCTACACCTTC,CATSDPTGDYGYTF
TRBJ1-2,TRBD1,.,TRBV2,TGTGCCAGCAGGGGACAGCTAGGGGGCTATGGCTACACCTTC,CASRGQLGGYGYTF
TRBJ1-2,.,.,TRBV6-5,TGTGCCAGCAGTTACGGTACAGGGCTAGCTCCTGGCGGCTACACCTTC,CASSYGTGLAPGGYTF
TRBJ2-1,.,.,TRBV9,TGTGCCAGCAGCGTATCCCAGGCAACCTACAATGAGCAGTTCTTC,CASSVSQATYNEQFF
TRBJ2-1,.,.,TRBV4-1,TGCGCCAGCAGCCAACAGGGGGAGCAGTTCTTC,CASSQQGEQFF
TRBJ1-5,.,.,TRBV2,TGTGCCAGCAGTCCTAAGGGGGAGCAGCCCCAGCATTTT,CASSPKGEQPQHF
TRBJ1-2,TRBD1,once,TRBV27,TGTGCCAGCAGAGGGACAGGGGTTCATAGTGGCTACACCTTC,CASRGTGVHSGYTF
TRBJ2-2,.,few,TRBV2,TGTGCCAGCGCGGAGGGACGGCAGAACACCGGGGAGCTGTTTTTT,CASAEGRQNTGELFF
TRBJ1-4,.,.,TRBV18,TGTGCCAGCTCACCATTGGCCGGAGGAATTGAAAAACTGTTTTTT,CASSPLAGGIEKLFF
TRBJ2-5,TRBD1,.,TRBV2,TGTGCCAGCAGCGCTAGGGGGCCGTACCAAGAGACCCAGTACTTC,CASSARGPYQETQYF
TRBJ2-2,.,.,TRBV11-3,TGTGCCAGCAGCTTAGGACAGCTGTTCACCGGGGAGCTGTTTTTT,CASSLGQLFTGELFF
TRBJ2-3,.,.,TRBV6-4,TGTGCCAGCAGCGATAGGGGGGGGCCCACAGATACGCAGTATTTT,CASSDRGGPTDTQYF
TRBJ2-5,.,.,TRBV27,TGTGCCAGTAGGGCTGGGGGGGGCTTTGAGACCCAGTACTTC,CASRAGGGFETQYF